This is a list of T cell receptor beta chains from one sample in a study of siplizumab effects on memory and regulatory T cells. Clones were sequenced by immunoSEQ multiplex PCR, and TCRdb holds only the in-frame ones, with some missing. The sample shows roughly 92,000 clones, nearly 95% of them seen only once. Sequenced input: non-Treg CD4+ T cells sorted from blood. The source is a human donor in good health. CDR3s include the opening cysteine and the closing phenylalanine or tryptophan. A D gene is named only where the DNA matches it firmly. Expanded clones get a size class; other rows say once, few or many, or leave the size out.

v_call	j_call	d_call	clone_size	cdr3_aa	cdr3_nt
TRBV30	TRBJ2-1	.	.	CAWSAESAEQFF	TGTGCCTGGAGTGCTGAAAGCGCTGAGCAGTTCTTC
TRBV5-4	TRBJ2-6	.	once	CASSLPLGANVLTF	TGTGCCAGCAGCTTGCCGCTTGGGGCCAACGTCCTGACTTTC
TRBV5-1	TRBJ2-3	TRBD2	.	CASTVRLAGDTQYF	TGCGCCAGCACTGTAAGACTAGCAGGAGATACGCAGTATTTT
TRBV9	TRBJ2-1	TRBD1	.	CASSVAPGGYNEQFF	TGTGCCAGCAGCGTAGCTCCAGGGGGTTACAATGAGCAGTTCTTC
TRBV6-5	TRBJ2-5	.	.	CASVGETQYF	TGTGCCAGTGTCGGGGAGACCCAGTACTTC
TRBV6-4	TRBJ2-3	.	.	CASSPGGSTDTQYF	TGTGCCAGCAGCCCTGGGGGGAGCACAGATACGCAGTATTTT
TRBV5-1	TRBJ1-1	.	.	CASSLMGIGNTEAFF	TGCGCCAGCAGCTTGATGGGAATTGGGAACACTGAAGCTTTCTTT
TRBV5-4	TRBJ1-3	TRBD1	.	CASSRDRVGNTIYF	TGTGCCAGCAGTCGGGACAGGGTTGGAAACACCATATATTTT
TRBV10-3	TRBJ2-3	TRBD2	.	CAITDSGAGTDTQYF	TGTGCCATCACCGATAGCGGGGCGGGCACAGATACGCAGTATTTT
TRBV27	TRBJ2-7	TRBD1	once	CASSRDRDSYEQYF	TGTGCCAGCAGCCGGGACAGGGACTCCTACGAGCAGTACTTC
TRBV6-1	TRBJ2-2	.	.	CASSEFIGELFF	TGTGCCAGCAGTGAGTTTATCGGGGAGCTGTTTTTT
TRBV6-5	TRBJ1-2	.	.	CASSEGRGYTF	TGTGCCAGCAGCGAGGGGAGGGGCTACACCTTC
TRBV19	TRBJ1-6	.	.	CASSRRTRGRNSPLHF	TGTGCCAGTAGTCGGCGTACACGAGGCCGGAATTCACCCCTCCACTTT
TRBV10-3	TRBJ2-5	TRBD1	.	CAISPTGAETQYF	TGTGCCATCAGTCCGACAGGGGCCGAGACCCAGTACTTC
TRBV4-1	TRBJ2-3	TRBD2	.	CASSQAGGSAEDTQYF	TGCGCCAGCAGCCAAGCGGGGGGAAGTGCGGAAGATACGCAGTATTTT
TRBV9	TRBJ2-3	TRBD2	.	CASSVRTSGGPITDTQYF	TGTGCCAGCAGCGTCCGGACTAGCGGGGGCCCTATCACAGATACGCAGTATTTT
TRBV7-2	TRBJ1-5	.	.	CASSLMGGRGVMQPQHF	TGTGCCAGCAGCTTAATGGGAGGAAGGGGGGTGATGCAGCCCCAGCATTTT
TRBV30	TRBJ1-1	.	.	CAWSEPVRTEAFF	TGTGCCTGGAGTGAGCCGGTCAGGACTGAAGCTTTCTTT
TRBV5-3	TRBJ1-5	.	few	CARSFSILNQPQHF	TGTGCCAGAAGCTTCAGTATTTTAAATCAGCCCCAGCATTTT
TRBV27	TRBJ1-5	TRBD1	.	CASKKADRSDSNQPQHF	TGTGCCAGCAAAAAGGCGGACAGGTCGGATAGCAATCAGCCCCAGCATTTT
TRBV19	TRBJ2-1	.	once	CASSISALGTDEQFF	TGTGCCAGTAGTATCAGCGCCTTGGGGACCGATGAGCAGTTCTTC
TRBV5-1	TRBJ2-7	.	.	CASRRTEDSYEQYF	TGCGCCAGCAGAAGGACGGAGGACTCCTACGAGCAGTACTTC
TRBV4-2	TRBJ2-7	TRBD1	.	CASSQGDRGGNEQYF	TGTGCCAGCAGCCAGGGGGACAGGGGGGGAAACGAGCAGTACTTC
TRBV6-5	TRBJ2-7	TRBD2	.	CASSPYSGSSYEQYF	TGTGCCAGCAGTCCCTATAGCGGGAGCTCCTACGAGCAGTACTTC
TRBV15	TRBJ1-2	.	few	CATSREGGGRGYTF	TGTGCCACCAGCAGAGAGGGTGGAGGGCGCGGCTACACCTTC
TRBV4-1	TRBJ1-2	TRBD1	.	CASSQQDREVYGYTF	TGCGCCAGCAGCCAACAAGACAGGGAGGTCTATGGCTACACCTTC
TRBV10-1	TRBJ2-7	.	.	CASSESSLSEQYF	TGCGCCAGCAGTGAGTCTTCTCTATCGGAGCAGTACTTC
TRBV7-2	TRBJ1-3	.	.	CASSPVGSGNTIYF	TGTGCCAGCAGCCCAGTGGGCTCTGGAAACACCATATATTTT
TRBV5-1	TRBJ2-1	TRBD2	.	CASSLTSGRPGNEQFF	TGCGCCAGCAGCTTAACTAGCGGGAGGCCAGGTAATGAGCAGTTCTTC